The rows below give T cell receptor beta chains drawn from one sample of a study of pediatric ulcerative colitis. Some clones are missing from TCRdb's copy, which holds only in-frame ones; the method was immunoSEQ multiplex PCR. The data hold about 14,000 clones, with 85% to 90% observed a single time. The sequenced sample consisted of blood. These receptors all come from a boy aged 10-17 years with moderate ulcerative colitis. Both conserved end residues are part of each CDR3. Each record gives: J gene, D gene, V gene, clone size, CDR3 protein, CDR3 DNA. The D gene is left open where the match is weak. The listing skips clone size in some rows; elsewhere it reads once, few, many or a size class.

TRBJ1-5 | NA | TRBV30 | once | CAWSVPRGGSNQPQHF | TGTGCCTGGAGTGTCCCCCGGGGTGGAAGCAATCAGCCCCAGCATTTT
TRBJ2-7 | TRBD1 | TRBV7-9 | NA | CASSGQGIRYEQYF | TGTGCCAGCAGCGGACAGGGGATACGTTACGAGCAGTACTTC
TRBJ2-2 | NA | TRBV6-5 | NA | CASSYSGTGELFF | TGTGCCAGCAGTTACTCCGGGACCGGGGAGCTGTTTTTT
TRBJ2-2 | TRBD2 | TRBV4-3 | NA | CASSQDGTSMAGELFF | TGCGCCAGCAGCCAAGATGGGACTAGCATGGCCGGGGAGCTGTTTTTT
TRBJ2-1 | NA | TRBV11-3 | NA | CASSSGPLSEQFF | TGTGCCAGCAGCTCCGGACCACTATCCGAGCAGTTCTTC
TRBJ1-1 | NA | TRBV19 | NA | CASSIGQGGLEAFF | TGTGCCAGTAGTATAGGGCAGGGAGGACTTGAAGCTTTCTTT
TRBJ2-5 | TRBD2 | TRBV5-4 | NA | CASSLDGLAGARQETQYF | TGTGCCAGCAGCTTGGATGGGCTAGCGGGGGCTCGCCAAGAGACCCAGTACTTC
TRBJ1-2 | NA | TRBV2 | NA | CASSERGGYTF | TGTGCCAGCAGTGAAAGGGGCGGCTACACCTTC
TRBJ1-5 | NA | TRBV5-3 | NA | CARKPSGEIYQPQHF | TGTGCCAGAAAGCCTTCGGGTGAGATTTATCAGCCCCAGCATTTT
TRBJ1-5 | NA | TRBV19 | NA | CASRVEGDQPQHF | TGTGCCAGTCGGGTCGAGGGAGATCAGCCCCAGCATTTT
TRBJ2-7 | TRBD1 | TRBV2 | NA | CASSWDRAREQYF | TGTGCCAGCAGTTGGGACAGGGCGCGTGAGCAGTACTTC
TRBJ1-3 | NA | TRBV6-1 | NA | CASSVQLGSWGNTIYF | TGTGCCAGCAGTGTCCAGTTGGGGAGTTGGGGAAACACCATATATTTT
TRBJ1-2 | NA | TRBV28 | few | CASSLPGQIHGYTF | TGTGCCAGCAGCCTACCGGGGCAGATTCATGGCTACACCTTC
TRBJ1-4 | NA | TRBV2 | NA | CASSANSVEKLFF | TGTGCCAGCAGTGCCAACAGCGTTGAAAAACTGTTTTTT
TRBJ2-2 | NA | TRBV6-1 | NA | CASSVGGAGELFF | TGTGCCAGCAGCGTTGGTGGCGCCGGGGAGCTGTTTTTT
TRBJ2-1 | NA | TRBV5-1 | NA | CASSPRTSALLSSYNEQFF | TGCGCCAGCAGCCCAAGGACCAGCGCCCTCCTGAGCTCCTACAATGAGCAGTTCTTC
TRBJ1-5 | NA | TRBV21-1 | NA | CAVNRDLSQPQHF | TGTGCCGTAAACAGGGATCTTAGTCAGCCCCAGCATTTT
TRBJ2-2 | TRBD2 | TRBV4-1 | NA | CASSRSGGALNTGELFF | TGCGCCAGCAGCCGTTCGGGGGGGGCGTTGAACACCGGGGAGCTGTTTTTT